This T cell receptor (beta chain) derives from a study of blood T cells in healthy people across ages (dated by TCRdb to between 2014 and 2017). A note on the overall study: In model experiments, roughly one uniquely barcoded TCR beta cDNA molecule per two T cells was captured by template switching. The donors were split into four age groups: young (average about 16 years), middle-aged (39), aged (more than 60) and long-lived (roughly 80). Using the same blood draw, the study looked at two additional independent replicas of 1 million unique cDNA reads for two donors, one aged 18 to 30 and the other aged 80 or older. Using deep sequencing normalized with unique cDNA molecular identifiers, the study measured how TCR beta repertoire diversity changes with age. Beyond this particular receptor, the publication reports: Since profiling was done on bulk unsorted PBMCs, naive and antigen-experienced compartments could not be conclusively compared. Observed TCR beta diversity per million T cells fell roughly linearly with age, and a significant reduction was already apparent by age roughly 40. Compared with the aged group, more naive CD4+ T cells, fewer expanded clones and increased TCR diversity were shown by the long-lived group, suggesting age selection. There was a strong correlation between observed TCR beta diversity and the percentage of naive T cells measured by flow cytometry. Because the CMV infection status of the donors was unknown, age-related changes in expanded clonotypes may potentially have been confounded. Estimates of total diversity based on one million sequenced T cells were regarded as lower bounds and as underestimates.

Systemically healthy Caucasian individuals from Russia, about 38 in total and aged about 6 to 100 years, were included as donors. Approximately 9.7 milliliters of peripheral blood were drawn from each donor into EDTA-treated Vacutainer tubes. Ficoll-Paque density-gradient centrifugation was used to isolate PBMCs, with at least 7 million obtained per sample. Trizol reagent was used to extract total RNA from PBMCs, with at least 5.5 micrograms per sample. For every donor, flow cytometry on a PBMC aliquot measured the percentage of naive CD45RAhigh/CD27high T cells. With regard to this clonotype: Its target antigen remains unknown. An end of the junction differs from the germline gene, which may be a read error.

Libraries came from 5' RACE. Sequencing was carried out with an Illumina HiSeq 2500. A second PCR of 7 to 11 cycles was run with a J-beta primer mix and a sample-barcoded 5' primer. A unique molecular identifier was introduced onto each TCR beta cDNA molecule by a template-switch 5' adaptor carrying 12 random nucleotides. Each sample yielded at least 3 million CDR3-containing paired-end reads. First-strand cDNA was synthesized from all RNA with the Mint cDNA synthesis kit, primed by a TRBC-specific oligonucleotide. All cDNA was treated with uracil-DNA glycosylase and then went through a first 18-cycle PCR with the universal primers M1SS and BC2_uni_R. Turning to the authors' computational methods: For normalization, 1 million high-quality reads were randomly selected from each sample, with every read carrying a distinct molecular identifier. Instead of being binned into consensus sequences, reads with shared molecular identifiers were discarded. CDR3 identification, clonotype clustering and error correction used MiTCR with a Q25 quality threshold and the strictest error-elimination algorithm. A nonparametric unseen species model with Euler transformation was used to estimate a lower bound on total TCR beta diversity. TCRdb reprocessing: public reads trimmed at Q25 with fastp, clones called with MiXCR, in-frame beta chains kept. Entries that share a CDR3 protein sequence are merged under the most common genes and DNA. These V and J calls rely on TCRdb rather than the paper's analysis. In all, the sample holds some 560,000 distinct CDR3 sequences, and about 27% of those were seen once. About 3.9% of the sample comes from the top ten.

This sample also appeared in a second study, on T cells of mothers and their children. Drawing on the second study: Nine systemically healthy Caucasian individuals, comprising three mothers and their six children, were included as donors. cDNA synthesis used all of the extracted RNA, with around 1.5 ug of RNA in each 15 ul reaction. Sample barcodes and 2-4 random nucleotides were added via the M1S primer in the second PCR. More than 8.5 million TCR beta CDR3 reads were obtained from each mother, and roughly 3 million reads were obtained from each child. In both related and unrelated pairs, thymic selection shapes the output of TCR recombination in a similar way, with inherited differences having only a minor effect. Normalized repertoire overlap was always found to be slightly, but never significantly, higher in related mother-child pairs than in unrelated mother-child pairs. With a sensitivity of about 100 clones per million clonotypes, no persistent microchimeric T cell clones were detected. To look for features that set related mother-child pairs apart from unrelated individuals, the researchers ran deep NGS to compare the TCR beta repertoires of mothers and children. Mothers averaged approximately 40 +/- 4 years of age and children averaged 11 +/- 4 years. After adapter ligation with NEBNext reagents, the libraries were sequenced on Illumina HiSeq 2000 with 100+100 nt paired-end reads. To avoid cross-contamination, the mother libraries and the child libraries were prepared a month apart and sequenced in separate runs. Between about 500,000 and 2,300,000 distinct TCR beta clonotypes were identified per donor. Naive TCR beta clonotypes were estimated from low-frequency clonotypes matched to each donor's FACS-determined naive share, without sorting.

The sequencing sample was made of blood. This clonotype was sampled from a boy aged 2 to 9 in good health.

The base sequence is TGTGCCAGCAATTACTTTGGGGGCGATGAGCAGCTCTTC. It specifies CASNYFGGDEQLF. The rearrangement joined TRBV6-6 to TRBJ2-1; D gene: possibly TRBD1, on 6 matching bases. CDR1 and CDR2 are read off the germline V gene (reference sequence) as MNHNY and SVGAGI. Taken from cysteine to phenylalanine, the CDR3 has 13 residues. Left in the record is the CDR3 DNA by itself, 39 bases read in frame from the first base.